The present T cell receptor beta chain was sequenced within a study of Graves' ophthalmopathy and Graves' hyperthyroidism. The table lists this clonotype with many counts. The antigen remains unidentified. Excluded: other autoimmune disease, uncontrolled infection, pregnancy or lactation. Regarding the study as a whole: Most expanded thyroid clonotypes above 0.001 frequency also appeared in blood.

RNA transcripts were the source from which TCR beta CDR3 regions were amplified. First-round RT-PCR with HTBI primers preceded a second-round multiplex PCR. TCRdb itself ran the multiplex PCR reads through MiXCR, one entry per CDR3 protein. The sample lists approximately 160,000 distinct CDR3 sequences, 30% to 45% occurring once. Germline values: CDR1 SGHRS, CDR2 YFSETQ. CDR3 length equals 15 residues. After removal of 0 bases from V and 5 bases from J, the junction contained 7 bases not matched to a gene. The chain is built from TRBV5-1 and TRBJ2-7; 8 positions match TRBD1. The clonotype was recovered from a woman aged 40 to 50 with Graves' ophthalmopathy. The sequenced material came from peripheral blood. The CDR3 region is CASSLGQGKRHEQYF. As DNA, the CDR3 is TGCGCCAGCAGCTTGGGACAGGGGAAACGCCACGAGCAGTACTTC.